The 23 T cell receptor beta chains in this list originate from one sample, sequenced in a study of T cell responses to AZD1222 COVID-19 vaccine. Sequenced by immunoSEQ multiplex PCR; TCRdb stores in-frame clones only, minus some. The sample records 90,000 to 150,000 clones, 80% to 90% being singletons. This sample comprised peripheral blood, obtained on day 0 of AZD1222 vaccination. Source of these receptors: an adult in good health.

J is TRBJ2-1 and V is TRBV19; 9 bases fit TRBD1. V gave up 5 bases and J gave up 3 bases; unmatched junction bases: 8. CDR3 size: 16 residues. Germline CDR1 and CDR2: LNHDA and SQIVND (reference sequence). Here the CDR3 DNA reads TGTGCCAGTAGTCCCCTGGACAGGGGCCTCTACAATGAGCAGTTCTTC. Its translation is CASSPLDRGLYNEQFF.

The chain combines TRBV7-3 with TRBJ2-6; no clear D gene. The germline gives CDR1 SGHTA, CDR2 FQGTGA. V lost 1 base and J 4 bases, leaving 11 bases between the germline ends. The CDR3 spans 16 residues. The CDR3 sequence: CASSLRTQRGANVLTF. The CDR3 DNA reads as TGTGCCAGCAGCTTAAGAACCCAGAGGGGGGCCAACGTCCTGACTTTC.

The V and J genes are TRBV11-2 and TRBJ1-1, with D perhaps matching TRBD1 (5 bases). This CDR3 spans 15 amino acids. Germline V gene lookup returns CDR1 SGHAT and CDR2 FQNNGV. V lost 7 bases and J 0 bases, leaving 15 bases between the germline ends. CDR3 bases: TGTGCCAGCATCCGCCGCGGGACTCTGAACACTGAAGCTTTCTTT. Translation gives CASIRRGTLNTEAFF.

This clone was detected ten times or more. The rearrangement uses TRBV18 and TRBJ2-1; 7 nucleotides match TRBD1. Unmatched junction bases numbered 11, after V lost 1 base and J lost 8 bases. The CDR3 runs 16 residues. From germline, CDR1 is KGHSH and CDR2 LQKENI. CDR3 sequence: CASSPLGPQGSHEQFF. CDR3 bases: TGTGCCAGCTCACCACTGGGGCCACAGGGGAGCCATGAGCAGTTCTTC.

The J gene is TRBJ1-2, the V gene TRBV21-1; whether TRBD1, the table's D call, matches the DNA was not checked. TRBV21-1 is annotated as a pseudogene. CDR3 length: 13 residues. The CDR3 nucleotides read TGTGCCAGCAGCAAAGCGGCAGGTCTCGGCTACACCTTC. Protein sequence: CASSKAAGLGYTF.

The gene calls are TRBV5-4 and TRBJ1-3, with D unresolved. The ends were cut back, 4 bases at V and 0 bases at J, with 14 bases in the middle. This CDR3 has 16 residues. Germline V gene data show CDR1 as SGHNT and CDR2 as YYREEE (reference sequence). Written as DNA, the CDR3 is TGTGCCAGCAGCCGCTTTCCAGCTGGCTCTGGAAACACCATATATTTT. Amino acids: CASSRFPAGSGNTIYF.

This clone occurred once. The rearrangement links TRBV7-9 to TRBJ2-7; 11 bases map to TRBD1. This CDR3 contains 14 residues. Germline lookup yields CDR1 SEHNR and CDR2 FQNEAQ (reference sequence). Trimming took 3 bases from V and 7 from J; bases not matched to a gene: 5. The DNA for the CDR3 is TGTGCCAGCAGCTTCGGACAGGGGGCAGGGGAGCAGTACTTC. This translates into CASSFGQGAGEQYF.

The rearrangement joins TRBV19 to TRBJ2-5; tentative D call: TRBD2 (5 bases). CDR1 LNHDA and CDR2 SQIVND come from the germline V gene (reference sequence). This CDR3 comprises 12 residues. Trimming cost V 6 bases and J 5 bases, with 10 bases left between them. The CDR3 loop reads CASSDYRETQYF. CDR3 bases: TGTGCCAGTAGCGACTATAGGGAGACCCAGTACTTC.

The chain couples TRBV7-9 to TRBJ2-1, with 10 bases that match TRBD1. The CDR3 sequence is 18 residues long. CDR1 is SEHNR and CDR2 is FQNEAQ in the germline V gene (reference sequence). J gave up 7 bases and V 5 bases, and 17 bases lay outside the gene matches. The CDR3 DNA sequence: TGTGCCAGCAGCACCCCCCGGGGACAGGGGAATGGTAGGAATGAGCAGTTCTTC. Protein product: CASSTPRGQGNGRNEQFF.

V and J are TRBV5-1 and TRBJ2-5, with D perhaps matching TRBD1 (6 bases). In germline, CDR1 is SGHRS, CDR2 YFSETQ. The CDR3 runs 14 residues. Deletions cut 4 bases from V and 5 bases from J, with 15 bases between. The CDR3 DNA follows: TGCGCCAGCAGCATACCACAGGGATCGGAGACCCAGTACTTC. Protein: CASSIPQGSETQYF.

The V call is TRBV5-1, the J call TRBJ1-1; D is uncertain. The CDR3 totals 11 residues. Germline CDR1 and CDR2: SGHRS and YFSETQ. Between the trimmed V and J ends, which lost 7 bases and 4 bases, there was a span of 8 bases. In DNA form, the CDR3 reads TGCGCCAGCCGATTGGGCACTGAAGCTTTCTTT. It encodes CASRLGTEAFF.

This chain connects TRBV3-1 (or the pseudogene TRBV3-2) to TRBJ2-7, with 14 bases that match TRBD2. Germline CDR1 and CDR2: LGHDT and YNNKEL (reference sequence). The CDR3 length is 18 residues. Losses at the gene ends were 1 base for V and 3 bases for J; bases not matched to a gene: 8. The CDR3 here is CASSQGYGLAGGHYEQYF. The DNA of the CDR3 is TGTGCCAGCAGCCAAGGCTATGGACTAGCGGGAGGACACTACGAGCAGTACTTC.

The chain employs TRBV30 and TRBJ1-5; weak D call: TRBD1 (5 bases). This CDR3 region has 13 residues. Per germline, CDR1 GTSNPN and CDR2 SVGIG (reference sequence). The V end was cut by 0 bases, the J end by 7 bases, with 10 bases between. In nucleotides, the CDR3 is TGTGCCTGGAGTGTAAGGGGAGAGCAGCCCCAGCATTTT. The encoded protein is CAWSVRGEQPQHF.

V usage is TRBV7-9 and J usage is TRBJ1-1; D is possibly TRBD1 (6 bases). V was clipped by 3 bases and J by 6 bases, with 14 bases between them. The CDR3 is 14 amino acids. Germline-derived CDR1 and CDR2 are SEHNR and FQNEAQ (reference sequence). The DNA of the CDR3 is TGTGCCAGCAGCTTCCCCCTACAGGGATCTGAAGCTTTCTTT. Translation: CASSFPLQGSEAFF. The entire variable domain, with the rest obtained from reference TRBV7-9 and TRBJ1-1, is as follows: DTGVSQNPRHKITKRGQNVTFRCDPISEHNRLYWYRQTLGQGPEFLTYFQNEAQLEKSRLLSDRFSAERPKGSFSTLEIQRTEQGDSAMYLCASSFPLQGSEAFFGQGTRLTVV.

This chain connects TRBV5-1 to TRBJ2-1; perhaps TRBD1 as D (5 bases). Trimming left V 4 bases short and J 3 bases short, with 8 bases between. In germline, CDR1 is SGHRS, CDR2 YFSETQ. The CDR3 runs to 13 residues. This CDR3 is CASSQDNYNEQFF. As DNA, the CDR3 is TGCGCCAGCAGCCAGGACAACTACAATGAGCAGTTCTTC.

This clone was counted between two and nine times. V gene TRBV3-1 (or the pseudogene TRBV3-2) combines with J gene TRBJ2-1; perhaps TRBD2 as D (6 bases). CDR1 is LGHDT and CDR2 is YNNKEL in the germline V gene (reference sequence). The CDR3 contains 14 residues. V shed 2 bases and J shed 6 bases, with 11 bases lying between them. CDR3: CASSQYLLANEQFF. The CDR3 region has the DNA TGTGCCAGCAGCCAATATCTACTAGCCAATGAGCAGTTCTTC.

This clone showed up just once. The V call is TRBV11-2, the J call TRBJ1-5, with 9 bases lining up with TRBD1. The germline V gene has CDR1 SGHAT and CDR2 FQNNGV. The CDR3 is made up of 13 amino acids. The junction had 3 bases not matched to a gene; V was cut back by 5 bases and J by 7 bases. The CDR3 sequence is CASSGDREQPQHF. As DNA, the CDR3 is TGTGCCAGCAGCGGGGACAGGGAGCAGCCCCAGCATTTT.

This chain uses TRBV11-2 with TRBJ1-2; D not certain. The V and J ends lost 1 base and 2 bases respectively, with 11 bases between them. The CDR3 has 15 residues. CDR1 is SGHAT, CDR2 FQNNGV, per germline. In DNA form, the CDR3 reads TGTGCCAGCAGCTTAGTTGCCAGCTTGAACTATGGCTACACCTTC. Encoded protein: CASSLVASLNYGYTF.

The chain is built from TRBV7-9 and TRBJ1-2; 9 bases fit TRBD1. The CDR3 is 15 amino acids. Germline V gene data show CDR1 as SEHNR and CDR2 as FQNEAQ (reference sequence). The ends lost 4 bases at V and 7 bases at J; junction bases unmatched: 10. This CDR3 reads CASSSLTGGIGGYTF. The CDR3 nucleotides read TGTGCCAGCAGCTCCCTAACAGGGGGCATCGGTGGCTACACCTTC.

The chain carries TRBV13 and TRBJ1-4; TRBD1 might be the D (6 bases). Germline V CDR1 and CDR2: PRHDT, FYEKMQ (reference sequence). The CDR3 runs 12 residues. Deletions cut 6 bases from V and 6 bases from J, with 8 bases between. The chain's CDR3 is CASRRTDEKLFF. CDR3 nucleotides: TGTGCCAGCAGACGGACAGATGAAAAACTGTTTTTT. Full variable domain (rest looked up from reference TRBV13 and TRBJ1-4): AAGVIQSPRHLIKEKRETATLKCYPIPRHDTVYWYQQGPGQDPQFLISFYEKMQSDKGSIPDRFSAQQFSDYHSELNMSSLELGDSALYFCASRRTDEKLFFGSGTQLSVL.

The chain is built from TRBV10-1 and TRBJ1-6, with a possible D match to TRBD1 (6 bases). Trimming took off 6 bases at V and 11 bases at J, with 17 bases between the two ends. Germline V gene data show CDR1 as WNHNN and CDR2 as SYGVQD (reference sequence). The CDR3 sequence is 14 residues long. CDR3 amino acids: CASSSDRPNTPLHF. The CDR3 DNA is TGCGCCAGCAGCAGTGACAGGCCGAATACACCCCTCCACTTT.

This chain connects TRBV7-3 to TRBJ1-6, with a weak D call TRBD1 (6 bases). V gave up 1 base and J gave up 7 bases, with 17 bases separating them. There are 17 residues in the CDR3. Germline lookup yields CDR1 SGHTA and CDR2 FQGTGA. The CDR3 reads CASSLMSRTAKNSPLHF. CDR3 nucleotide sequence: TGTGCCAGCAGCTTAATGTCCCGGACAGCTAAAAATTCACCCCTCCACTTT. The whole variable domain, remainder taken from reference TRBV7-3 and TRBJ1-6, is GAGVSQTPSNKVTEKGKYVELRCDPISGHTALYWYRQSLGQGPEFLIYFQGTGAADDSGLPNDRFFAVRPEGSVSTLKIQRTERGDSAVYLCASSLMSRTAKNSPLHFGNGTRLTVT.

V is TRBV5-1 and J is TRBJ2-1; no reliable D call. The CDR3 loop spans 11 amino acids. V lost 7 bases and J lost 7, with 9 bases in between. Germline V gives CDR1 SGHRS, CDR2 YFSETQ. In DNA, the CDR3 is TGCGCCAGCGGAAACCAGAATGAGCAGTTCTTC. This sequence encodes CASGNQNEQFF.